Given below is one T cell receptor beta chain in context. In germline, CDR1 is MNHEY, CDR2 SVGAGI. V lost 2 bases, J lost 3 bases, and 10 bases lay in between. The CDR3 spans 14 residues. These data are taken from a study of blood T cell repertoires in COVID-19. Recruits, aged about 18 to 89 years, lived in 24 US areas. Recovery among Cohort 3 donors was established by two negative PCRs, clearance, or symptom resolution. Per the original data handling: Estimation of nucleated cell counts relied on the amplification of reference gene primers. Method: immunoSEQ multiplex PCR; TCRdb's copy keeps in-frame clones and lacks some. That table gives V, J and clone size, and the DNA gave D and trimming. The sample yields tens of thousands of clones, around nine tenths seen once.

The specimen was PBMCs or T cells enriched from blood (not recorded which). The sequence derives from a woman between 40 and 50 years old who had recovered from COVID-19. The rearrangement joins TRBV6-5 to TRBJ1-2; TRBD1 is a possible D gene (5 bases). CDR3 in amino acids: CASSYARGDYGYTF. The DNA of the CDR3 is TGTGCCAGCAGTTACGCACGGGGGGACTATGGCTACACCTTC.